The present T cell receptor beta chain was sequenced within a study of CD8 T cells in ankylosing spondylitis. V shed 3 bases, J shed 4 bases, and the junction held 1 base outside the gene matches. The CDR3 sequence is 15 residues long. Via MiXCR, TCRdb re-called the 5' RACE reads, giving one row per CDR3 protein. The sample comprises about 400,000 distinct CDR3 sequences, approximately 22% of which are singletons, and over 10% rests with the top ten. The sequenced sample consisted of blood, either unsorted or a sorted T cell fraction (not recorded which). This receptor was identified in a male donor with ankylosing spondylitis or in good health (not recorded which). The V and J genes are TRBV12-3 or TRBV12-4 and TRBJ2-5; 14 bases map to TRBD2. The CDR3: CASSLGLAGAETQYF. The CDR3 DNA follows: TGTGCCAGCAGTTTGGGACTAGCGGGGGCAGAGACCCAGTACTTC.